Below are 2 T cell receptor beta chains sequenced from a single sample in a study of cytotoxic CD8 clonotypes in ibrutinib-treated CLL. Assay: immunoSEQ multiplex PCR; the TCRdb copy retains only in-frame clones and omits some. The sample shows hundreds of thousands of clones, 67% of them seen only once. The sequencing used PBMCs, collected after 36 months of ibrutinib treatment. The source is a human donor with chronic lymphocytic leukemia.

The chain uses TRBV5-1 and TRBJ2-7, with 9 bases that match TRBD1. The germline V gene encodes CDR1 SGHRS and CDR2 YFSETQ. V lost 4 bases and J lost 0; bases outside the gene matches: 11. The CDR3 sequence is 17 residues long. CDR3 nucleotide sequence: TGCGCCAGCAGCCCAGGGACAGGGCCTTCCTTCTCCTACGAGCAGTACTTC. Amino acid sequence: CASSPGTGPSFSYEQYF. The full variable domain, rest sourced from reference TRBV5-1 and TRBJ2-7, is KAGVTQTPRYLIKTRGQQVTLSCSPISGHRSVSWYQQTPGQGLQFLFEYFSETQRNKGNFPGRFSGRQFSNSRSEMNVSTLELGDSALYLCASSPGTGPSFSYEQYFGPGTRLTVT.

This clone was recorded a few times. The chain couples TRBV27 to TRBJ1-2, with TRBD1 as a possible D gene (5 bases). Looked up from germline, CDR1 is MNHEY and CDR2 is SMNVEV (reference sequence). V shed 6 bases and J shed 4 bases, with 15 bases lying between them. The CDR3 is 14 residues long. DNA of the CDR3: TGTGCCAGCAGCCCCGGACACGCTGGCTATGGCTACACCTTC. Its protein is CASSPGHAGYGYTF.